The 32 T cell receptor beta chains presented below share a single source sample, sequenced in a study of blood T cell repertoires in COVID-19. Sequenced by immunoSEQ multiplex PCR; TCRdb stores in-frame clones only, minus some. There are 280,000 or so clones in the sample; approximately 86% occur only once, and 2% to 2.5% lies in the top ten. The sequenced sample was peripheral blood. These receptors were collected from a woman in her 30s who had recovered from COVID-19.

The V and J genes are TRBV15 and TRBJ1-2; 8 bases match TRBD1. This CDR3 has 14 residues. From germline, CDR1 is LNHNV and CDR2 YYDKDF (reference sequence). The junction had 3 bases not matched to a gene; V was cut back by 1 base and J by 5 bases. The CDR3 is CATSRGQGWYGYTF. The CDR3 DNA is TGTGCCACCAGCAGAGGACAGGGGTGGTATGGCTACACCTTC.

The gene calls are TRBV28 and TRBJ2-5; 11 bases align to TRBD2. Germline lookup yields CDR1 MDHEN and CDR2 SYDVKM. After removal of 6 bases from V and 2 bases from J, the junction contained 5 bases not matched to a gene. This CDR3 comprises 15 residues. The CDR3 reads CASRSSGRTQETQYF. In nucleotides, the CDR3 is TGTGCCAGCAGATCTAGCGGGAGGACTCAAGAGACCCAGTACTTC.

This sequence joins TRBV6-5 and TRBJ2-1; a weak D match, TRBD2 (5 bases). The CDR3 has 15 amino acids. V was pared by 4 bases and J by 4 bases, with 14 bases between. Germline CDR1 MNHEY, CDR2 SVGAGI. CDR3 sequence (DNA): TGTGCCAGCAGTTCTCCGGACTGGGGTTACAATGAGCAGTTCTTC. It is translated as CASSSPDWGYNEQFF.

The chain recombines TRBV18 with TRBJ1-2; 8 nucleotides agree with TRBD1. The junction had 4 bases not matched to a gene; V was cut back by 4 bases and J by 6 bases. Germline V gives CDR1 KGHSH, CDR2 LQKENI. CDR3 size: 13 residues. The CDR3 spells CASSRGQGNGYTF. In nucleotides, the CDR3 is TGTGCCAGCTCACGCGGACAGGGTAATGGCTACACCTTC.

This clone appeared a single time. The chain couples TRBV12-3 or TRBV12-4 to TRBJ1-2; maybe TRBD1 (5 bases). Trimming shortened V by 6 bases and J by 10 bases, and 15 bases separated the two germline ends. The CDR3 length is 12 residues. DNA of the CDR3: TGTGCCAGCAGCAACCCCAGGGTTATCTACACCTTC. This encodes CASSNPRVIYTF.

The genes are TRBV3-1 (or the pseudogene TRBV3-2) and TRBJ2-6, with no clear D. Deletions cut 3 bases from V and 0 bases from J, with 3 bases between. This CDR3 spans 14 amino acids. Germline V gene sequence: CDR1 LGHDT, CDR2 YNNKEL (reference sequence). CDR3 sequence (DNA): TGTGCCAGCAGCCATAGCTCTGGGGCCAACGTCCTGACTTTC. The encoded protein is CASSHSSGANVLTF.

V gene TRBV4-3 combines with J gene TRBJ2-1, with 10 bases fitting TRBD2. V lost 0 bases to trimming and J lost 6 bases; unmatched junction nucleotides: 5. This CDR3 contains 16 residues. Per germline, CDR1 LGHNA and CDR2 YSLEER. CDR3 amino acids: CASSQDPSGSGNEQFF. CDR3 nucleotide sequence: TGCGCCAGCAGCCAAGACCCTAGCGGGAGTGGCAATGAGCAGTTCTTC.

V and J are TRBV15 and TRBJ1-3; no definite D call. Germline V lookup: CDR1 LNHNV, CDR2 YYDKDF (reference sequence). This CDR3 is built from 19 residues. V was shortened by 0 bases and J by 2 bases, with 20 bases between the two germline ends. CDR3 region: CATSRDLSFLGSAGNTIYF. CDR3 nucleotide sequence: TGTGCCACCAGCAGAGATCTTTCGTTCCTCGGGTCCGCTGGAAACACCATATATTTT.

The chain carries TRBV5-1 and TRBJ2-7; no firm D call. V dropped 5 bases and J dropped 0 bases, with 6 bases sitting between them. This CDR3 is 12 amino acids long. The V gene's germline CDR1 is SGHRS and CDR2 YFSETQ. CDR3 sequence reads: CASRSSSYEQYF. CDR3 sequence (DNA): TGCGCCAGCAGGAGTAGCTCCTACGAGCAGTACTTC.

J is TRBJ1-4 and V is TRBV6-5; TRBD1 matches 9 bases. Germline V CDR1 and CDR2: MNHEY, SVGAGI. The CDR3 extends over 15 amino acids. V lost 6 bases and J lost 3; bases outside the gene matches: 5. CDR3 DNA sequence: TGTGCCAGCAGCCGACAGGGGGATTCTAATGAAAAACTGTTTTTT. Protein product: CASSRQGDSNEKLFF.

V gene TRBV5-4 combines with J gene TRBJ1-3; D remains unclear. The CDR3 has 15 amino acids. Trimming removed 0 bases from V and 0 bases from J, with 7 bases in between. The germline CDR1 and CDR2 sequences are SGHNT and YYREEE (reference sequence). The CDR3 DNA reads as TGTGCCAGCAGCTTGGGGAGCCCCTCTGGAAACACCATATATTTT. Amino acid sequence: CASSLGSPSGNTIYF.

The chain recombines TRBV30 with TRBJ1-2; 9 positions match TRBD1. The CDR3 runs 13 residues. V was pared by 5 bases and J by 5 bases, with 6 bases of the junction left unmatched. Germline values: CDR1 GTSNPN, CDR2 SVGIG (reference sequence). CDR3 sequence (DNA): TGTGCCTGGGCTACAGGGGGCAGGTATGGCTACACCTTC. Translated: CAWATGGRYGYTF.

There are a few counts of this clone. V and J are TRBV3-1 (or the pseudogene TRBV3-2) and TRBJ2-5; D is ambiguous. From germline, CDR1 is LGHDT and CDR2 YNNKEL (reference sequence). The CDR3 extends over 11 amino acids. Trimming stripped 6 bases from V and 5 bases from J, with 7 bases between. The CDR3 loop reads CASRAMETQYF. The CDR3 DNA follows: TGTGCCAGCAGAGCTATGGAGACCCAGTACTTC.

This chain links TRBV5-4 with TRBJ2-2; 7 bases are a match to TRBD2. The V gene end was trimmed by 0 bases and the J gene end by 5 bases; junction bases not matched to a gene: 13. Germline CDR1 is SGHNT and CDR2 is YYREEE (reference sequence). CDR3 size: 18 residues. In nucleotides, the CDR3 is TGTGCCAGCAGCTTGGAGTCGCCTCGCGGGAGTATGACCGGGGAGCTGTTTTTT. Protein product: CASSLESPRGSMTGELFF.

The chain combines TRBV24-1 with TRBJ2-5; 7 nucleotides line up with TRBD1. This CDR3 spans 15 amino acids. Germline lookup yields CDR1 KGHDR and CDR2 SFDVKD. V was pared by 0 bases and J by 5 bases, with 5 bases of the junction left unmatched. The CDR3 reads CATSDLEGGLETQYF. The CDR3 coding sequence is TGTGCCACCAGTGATTTGGAAGGGGGCCTGGAGACCCAGTACTTC.

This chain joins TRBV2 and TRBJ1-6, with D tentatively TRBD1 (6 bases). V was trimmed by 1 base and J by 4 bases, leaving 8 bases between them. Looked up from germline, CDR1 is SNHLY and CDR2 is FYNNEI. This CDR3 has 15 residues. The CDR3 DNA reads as TGTGCCAGCAGTGAAGTGCAGGGGTATAATTCACCCCTCCACTTT. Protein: CASSEVQGYNSPLHF.

This chain's CDR3 is CASSLTASMNTEAFF. The CDR3 bases are TGTGCCAGCAGCCTAACAGCTTCGATGAACACTGAAGCTTTCTTT. V is TRBV14 and J is TRBJ1-1; D gene uncertain. V gave up 4 bases and J gave up 0 bases, with 12 bases separating them. CDR1 SGHDN and CDR2 FVKESK come from the germline V gene. CDR3 length equals 15 residues.

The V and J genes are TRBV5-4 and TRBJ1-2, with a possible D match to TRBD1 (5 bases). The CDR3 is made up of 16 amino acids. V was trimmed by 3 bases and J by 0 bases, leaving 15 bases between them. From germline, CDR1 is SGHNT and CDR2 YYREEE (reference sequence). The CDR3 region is CASSWGATQANYGYTF. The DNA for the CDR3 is TGTGCCAGCAGCTGGGGCGCGACTCAAGCTAACTATGGCTACACCTTC. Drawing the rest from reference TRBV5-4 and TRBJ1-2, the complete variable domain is ETGVTQSPTHLIKTRGQQVTLRCSSQSGHNTVSWYQQALGQGPQFIFQYYREEENGRGNFPPRFSGLQFPNYSSELNVNALELDDSALYLCASSWGATQANYGYTFGSGTRLTVV.

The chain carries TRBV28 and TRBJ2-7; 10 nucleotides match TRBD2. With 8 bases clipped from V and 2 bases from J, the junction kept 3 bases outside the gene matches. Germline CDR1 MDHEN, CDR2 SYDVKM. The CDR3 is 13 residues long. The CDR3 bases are TGTGCCAGCGGACTAGCGGTAACCTACGAGCAGTACTTC. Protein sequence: CASGLAVTYEQYF.

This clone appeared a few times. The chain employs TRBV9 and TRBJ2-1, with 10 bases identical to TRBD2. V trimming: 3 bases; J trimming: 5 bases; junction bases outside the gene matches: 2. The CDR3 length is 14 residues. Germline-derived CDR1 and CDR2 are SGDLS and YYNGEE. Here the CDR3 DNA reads TGTGCCAGCAGCGCCCTAGCGGGAGACAATGAGCAGTTCTTC. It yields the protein CASSALAGDNEQFF.

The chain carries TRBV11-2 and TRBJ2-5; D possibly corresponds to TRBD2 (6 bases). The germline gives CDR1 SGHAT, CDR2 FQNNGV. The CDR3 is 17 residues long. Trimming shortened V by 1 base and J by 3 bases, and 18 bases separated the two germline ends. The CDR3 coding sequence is TGTGCCAGCAGCTTAGGGTTATGGCTAGCGAAAAAAGAGACCCAGTACTTC. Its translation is CASSLGLWLAKKETQYF.

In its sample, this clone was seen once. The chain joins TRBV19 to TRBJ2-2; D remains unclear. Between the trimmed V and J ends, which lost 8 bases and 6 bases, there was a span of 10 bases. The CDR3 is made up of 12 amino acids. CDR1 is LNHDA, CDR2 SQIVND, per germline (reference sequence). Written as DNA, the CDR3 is TGTGCCAGTCTCGTGGCAGCCGGGGAGCTGTTTTTT. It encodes CASLVAAGELFF.

The CDR3 protein is CASSLDRGSVLEQYF. The DNA for the CDR3 is TGCGCCAGCAGCTTGGACCGAGGGAGTGTCCTCGAGCAGTACTTC. V gene TRBV5-1 combines with J gene TRBJ2-7; a weak D match, TRBD2 (5 bases). Germline-derived CDR1 and CDR2 are SGHRS and YFSETQ. CDR3 length: 15 amino acids. With 0 bases removed from V and 6 bases from J, the gap between germline ends came to 16 bases.

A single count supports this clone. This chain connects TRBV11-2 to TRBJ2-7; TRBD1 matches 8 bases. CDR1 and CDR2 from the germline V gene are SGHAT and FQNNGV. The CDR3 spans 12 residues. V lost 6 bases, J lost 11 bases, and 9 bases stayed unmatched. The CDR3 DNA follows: TGTGCCAGCAGTTCAACAGGGGGTCGGGAGTACTTC. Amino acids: CASSSTGGREYF.

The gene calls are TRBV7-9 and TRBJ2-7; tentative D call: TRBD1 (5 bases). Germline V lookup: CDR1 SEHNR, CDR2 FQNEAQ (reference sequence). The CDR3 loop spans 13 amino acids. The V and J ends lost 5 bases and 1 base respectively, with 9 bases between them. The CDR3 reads CASSPRESYEQYF. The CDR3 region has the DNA TGTGCCAGCAGCCCCAGGGAATCCTACGAGCAGTACTTC.

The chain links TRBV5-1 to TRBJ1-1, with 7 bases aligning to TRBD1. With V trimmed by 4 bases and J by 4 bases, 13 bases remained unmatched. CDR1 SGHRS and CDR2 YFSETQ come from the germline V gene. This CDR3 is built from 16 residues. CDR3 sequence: CASSKLTGVASTEAFF. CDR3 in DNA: TGCGCCAGCAGCAAACTAACAGGGGTGGCGAGCACTGAAGCTTTCTTT.

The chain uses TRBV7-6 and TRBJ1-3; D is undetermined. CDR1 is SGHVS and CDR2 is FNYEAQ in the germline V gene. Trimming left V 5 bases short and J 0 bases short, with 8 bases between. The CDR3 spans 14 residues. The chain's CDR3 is CASSPGGSGNTIYF. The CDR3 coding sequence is TGTGCCAGCAGCCCCGGCGGCTCTGGAAACACCATATATTTT.

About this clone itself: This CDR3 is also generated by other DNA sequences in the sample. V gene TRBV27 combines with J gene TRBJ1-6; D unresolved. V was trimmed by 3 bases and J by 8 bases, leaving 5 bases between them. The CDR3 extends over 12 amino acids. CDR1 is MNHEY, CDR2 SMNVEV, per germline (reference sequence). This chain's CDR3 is CASSFTDSPLHF. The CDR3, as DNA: TGTGCCAGCAGTTTTACGGATTCACCCCTCCACTTT.

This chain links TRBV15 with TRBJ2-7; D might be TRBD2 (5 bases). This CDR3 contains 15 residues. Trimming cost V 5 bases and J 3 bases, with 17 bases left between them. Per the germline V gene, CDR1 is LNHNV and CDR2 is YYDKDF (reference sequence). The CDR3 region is CATSQSVGVVYEQYF. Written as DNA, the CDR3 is TGTGCCACCAGCCAGAGTGTGGGAGTCGTCTACGAGCAGTACTTC.

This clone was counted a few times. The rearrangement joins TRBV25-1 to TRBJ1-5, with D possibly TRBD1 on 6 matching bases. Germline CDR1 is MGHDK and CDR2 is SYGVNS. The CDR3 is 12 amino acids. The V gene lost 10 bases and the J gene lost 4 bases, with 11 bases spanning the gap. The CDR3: CATQQGNQPQHF. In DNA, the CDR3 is TGTGCCACTCAACAGGGTAATCAGCCCCAGCATTTT.

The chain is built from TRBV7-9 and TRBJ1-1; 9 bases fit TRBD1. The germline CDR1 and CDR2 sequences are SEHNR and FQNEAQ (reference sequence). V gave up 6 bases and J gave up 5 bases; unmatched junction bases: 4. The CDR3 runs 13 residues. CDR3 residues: CASRTGGWTEAFF. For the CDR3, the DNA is TGTGCCAGCAGAACAGGGGGCTGGACTGAAGCTTTCTTT.

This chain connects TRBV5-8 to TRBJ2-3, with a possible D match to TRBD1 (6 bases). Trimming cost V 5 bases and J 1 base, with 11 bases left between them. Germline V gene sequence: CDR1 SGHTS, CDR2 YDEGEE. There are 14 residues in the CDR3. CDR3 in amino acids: CASRLKGGTDTQYF. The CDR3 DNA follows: TGTGCCAGCAGACTCAAGGGGGGCACAGATACGCAGTATTTT.